The next 27 T cell receptor beta chains were all read from a single sample in a study of blood T cell repertoires in COVID-19. Produced via immunoSEQ multiplex PCR; TCRdb's table is partial and in-frame only. The table shows about 220,000 clones, with roughly 80% occurring only once. Material for sequencing was peripheral blood. These receptors were taken from a woman aged 25 to 39 who had recovered from COVID-19.

The chain has TRBV2 and TRBJ1-1; D unclear. CDR3 length: 14 amino acids. The germline CDR1 and CDR2 sequences are SNHLY and FYNNEI. Trimming left V 11 bases short and J 1 base short, with 17 bases between. Here the CDR3 reads CAYEGSFGNTEAFF. CDR3 sequence (DNA): TGTGCCTATGAAGGGAGCTTCGGGAACACTGAAGCTTTCTTT.

The chain couples TRBV15 to TRBJ2-3; tentatively, D is TRBD1 (6 bases). This CDR3 region has 15 residues. The germline V gene has CDR1 LNHNV and CDR2 YYDKDF (reference sequence). V dropped 2 bases and J dropped 0 bases, with 9 bases sitting between them. The CDR3 DNA reads as TGTGCCACCAGCAGAAGGCAGGGGAGCACAGATACGCAGTATTTT. This codes for CATSRRQGSTDTQYF.

The rearrangement links TRBV4-1 to TRBJ1-4; 7 bases map to TRBD1. This CDR3 spans 16 amino acids. Unmatched junction bases numbered 17, after V lost 8 bases and J lost 8 bases. Germline CDR1 is MGHRA and CDR2 is YSYEKL. Written as DNA, the CDR3 is TGCGCCAGCCACCCCGTTCCGGACAGGAGTAAGGAAAAACTGTTTTTT. Its protein product is CASHPVPDRSKEKLFF.

The count of this clone is one. The rearrangement joins TRBV18 to TRBJ2-3; tentative D call: TRBD1 (6 bases). Trimming shortened V by 5 bases and J by 0 bases, and 9 bases separated the two germline ends. CDR3 length equals 14 residues. The germline CDR1 and CDR2 sequences are KGHSH and LQKENI. The CDR3 DNA sequence: TGTGCCAGCTCATCCACAGGGAGCACAGATACGCAGTATTTT. This codes for CASSSTGSTDTQYF.

The V gene is TRBV30, the J gene TRBJ1-1, with D uncertain. The germline V gene has CDR1 GTSNPN and CDR2 SVGIG (reference sequence). The CDR3 extends over 11 amino acids. V was trimmed by 5 bases and J by 3 bases, leaving 7 bases between them. CDR3 loop: CAWSGYTEAFF. The CDR3 nucleotides read TGTGCCTGGTCGGGGTACACTGAAGCTTTCTTT.

This chain connects TRBV6-6 to TRBJ2-3, with 8 bases lining up with TRBD1. J lost 3 bases, V lost 7 bases, and 6 bases had no gene match. In germline, CDR1 is MNHNY, CDR2 SVGAGI (reference sequence). The CDR3 covers 14 residues. The CDR3 DNA reads TGTGCCAGCAATTCAGGACAGGGTACAGATACGCAGTATTTT. It encodes CASNSGQGTDTQYF.

This clone was seen a few times. This rearrangement joins TRBV4-2 to TRBJ2-7; 10 bases agree with TRBD2. The V segment lost 3 bases and the J segment 3 bases; nucleotides outside the gene matches: 5. Germline assignment: CDR1 LGHNA and CDR2 YNFKEQ. This CDR3 spans 15 amino acids. CDR3 nucleotides: TGTGCCAGCAGCCAGGCTAGCGGGAGTCTCTACGAGCAGTACTTC. It translates to CASSQASGSLYEQYF.

The CDR3 DNA follows: TGTGCCAGCAGCTTCCCGGACAGGGTAGAAAAACTGTTTTTT. Amino acid sequence: CASSFPDRVEKLFF. The chain is built from TRBV7-9 and TRBJ1-4, with 8 bases matching TRBD1. This CDR3 contains 14 residues. V lost 3 bases to trimming and J lost 8 bases; unmatched junction nucleotides: 5. The germline V gene encodes CDR1 SEHNR and CDR2 FQNEAQ (reference sequence).

This clone occurred once. The CDR3 sequence: CAWSVIAGYQETQYF. The CDR3, as DNA: TGTGCCTGGAGTGTAATAGCGGGATACCAAGAGACCCAGTACTTC. The chain employs TRBV30 and TRBJ2-5; 8 bases agree with TRBD2. V lost 0 bases, J lost 0 bases, and 3 bases stayed unmatched. Germline assignment: CDR1 GTSNPN and CDR2 SVGIG (reference sequence). The CDR3 spans 15 residues.

The J gene is TRBJ2-1, the V gene TRBV7-2, with a possible D match to TRBD1 (6 bases). The CDR3 sequence is 16 residues long. Trimming stripped 5 bases from V and 0 bases from J, with 14 bases between. The germline gives CDR1 SGHTA, CDR2 FQGNSA. Here the CDR3 reads CASSPLGGPSYNEQFF. CDR3 nucleotide sequence: TGTGCCAGCAGCCCCCTTGGGGGCCCCTCCTACAATGAGCAGTTCTTC. The full variable domain, in which reference TRBV7-2 and TRBJ2-1 provide the parts outside the CDR3, is GAGVSQSPSNKVTEKGKDVELRCDPISGHTALYWYRQSLGQGLEFLIYFQGNSAPDKSGLPSDRFSAERTGGSVSTLTIQRTQQEDSAVYLCASSPLGGPSYNEQFFGPGTRLTVL.

This chain connects TRBV11-2 to TRBJ2-7; 8 bases are shared with TRBD2. Per germline, CDR1 SGHAT and CDR2 FQNNGV. Trimming cost V 5 bases and J 6 bases; bases outside gene matches: 12. This CDR3 comprises 15 residues. The CDR3 bases are TGTGCCAGCAGCCTCAGAAGGGGGACTAGTGTCGAGCAGTACTTC. Protein: CASSLRRGTSVEQYF.

The CDR3 reads CASSSLIGGQETQYF. The CDR3 DNA is TGTGCCAGCAGCTCACTTATAGGGGGCCAAGAGACCCAGTACTTC. The rearrangement links TRBV28 to TRBJ2-5; tentative D call: TRBD1 (6 bases). Trimming stripped 6 bases from V and 1 base from J, with 15 bases between. CDR1 is MDHEN and CDR2 is SYDVKM in the germline V gene. This CDR3 has 15 residues. Drawing the rest from reference TRBV28 and TRBJ2-5, the complete variable domain is DVKVTQSSRYLVKRTGEKVFLECVQDMDHENMFWYRQDPGLGLRLIYFSYDVKMKEKGDIPEGYSVSREKKERFSLILESASTNQTSMYLCASSSLIGGQETQYFGPGTRLLVL.

The chain joins TRBV7-9 to TRBJ1-1; 10 nucleotides align to TRBD1. The V segment lost 5 bases and the J segment 0 bases; nucleotides outside the gene matches: 3. Germline V lookup: CDR1 SEHNR, CDR2 FQNEAQ (reference sequence). This CDR3 has 15 amino acids. The CDR3 coding sequence is TGTGCCAGCAGCGGGGACAGGGGAATGAACACTGAAGCTTTCTTT. As protein: CASSGDRGMNTEAFF.

This clone was observed a handful of times. The chain recombines TRBV10-1 with TRBJ1-4; tentative D call: TRBD1 (6 bases). With 1 base removed from V and 8 bases from J, the gap between germline ends came to 14 bases. CDR3 length: 15 amino acids. CDR1 and CDR2 (germline): WNHNN, SYGVQD (reference sequence). CDR3 sequence: CASSEFPGDGEKLFF. DNA for the CDR3: TGCGCCAGCAGTGAGTTCCCAGGGGATGGGGAAAAACTGTTTTTT.

This chain joins TRBV19 and TRBJ2-5; D is possibly TRBD1 (6 bases). V lost 0 bases, J lost 3 bases, and 11 bases lay in between. The CDR3 has 15 residues. CDR1 is LNHDA, CDR2 SQIVND, per germline (reference sequence). The CDR3 loop reads CASSIDDRREETQYF. The CDR3 DNA reads as TGTGCCAGTAGTATAGACGACAGGAGAGAAGAGACCCAGTACTTC.

Only one count was recorded for this clone. The rearrangement joins TRBV5-4 to TRBJ1-5; TRBD1 might be the D (6 bases). CDR3 length: 16 amino acids. The V gene's germline CDR1 is SGHNT and CDR2 YYREEE (reference sequence). Trimming left V 0 bases short and J 2 bases short, with 12 bases between. The DNA of the CDR3 is TGTGCCAGCAGCTTGGAGGGGGGGGTCTGCAATCAGCCCCAGCATTTT. The encoded protein is CASSLEGGVCNQPQHF.

By sample fraction, this clone is medium-sized. The chain employs TRBV7-3 and TRBJ1-5; D ambiguous. The germline V gene has CDR1 SGHTA and CDR2 FQGTGA. This CDR3 is built from 15 residues. V lost 5 bases, J lost 2 bases, and 13 bases lay in between. The DNA of the CDR3 is TGTGCCAGCAGCATACAAAAGAGCGGCAATCAGCCCCAGCATTTT. Its translation: CASSIQKSGNQPQHF.

This sequence joins TRBV14 and TRBJ2-7; 7 bases agree with TRBD2. Germline V lookup: CDR1 SGHDN, CDR2 FVKESK. CDR3 size: 18 residues. V lost 1 base, J lost 0 bases, and 12 bases stayed unmatched. The CDR3 bases are TGTGCCAGCAGCCAAGGGGTCCTATATAAGCGGGACTCCTACGAGCAGTACTTC. Its protein is CASSQGVLYKRDSYEQYF.

This clone was detected once. V gene TRBV30 combines with J gene TRBJ1-1, with 12 bases fitting TRBD1. This CDR3 comprises 14 residues. CDR1 and CDR2 (germline): GTSNPN, SVGIG (reference sequence). With 5 bases clipped from V and 5 bases from J, the junction kept 6 bases outside the gene matches. The CDR3 sequence: CAWLGTGGLTEAFF. CDR3 coding DNA: TGTGCCTGGCTCGGGACAGGGGGCTTGACTGAAGCTTTCTTT.

The genes are TRBV28 and TRBJ1-5, with 8 bases that match TRBD1. The CDR3 is made up of 16 amino acids. The germline CDR1 and CDR2 sequences are MDHEN and SYDVKM. V shed 6 bases, J shed 2 bases, and the junction held 9 bases outside the gene matches. Written as DNA, the CDR3 is TGTGCCAGCAGCACCCGGACAGGGAGAGGCAATCAGCCCCAGCATTTT. Protein sequence: CASSTRTGRGNQPQHF. Full variable domain (outside the CDR3, taken from reference TRBV28 and TRBJ1-5): DVKVTQSSRYLVKRTGEKVFLECVQDMDHENMFWYRQDPGLGLRLIYFSYDVKMKEKGDIPEGYSVSREKKERFSLILESASTNQTSMYLCASSTRTGRGNQPQHFGDGTRLSIL.

V and J are TRBV27 and TRBJ1-1, with 7 bases matching TRBD1. This CDR3 is 13 amino acids long. The V gene end was trimmed by 2 bases and the J gene end by 10 bases; junction bases not matched to a gene: 7. CDR1 is MNHEY and CDR2 is SMNVEV in the germline V gene (reference sequence). The CDR3 protein is CASSLGGQAIAFF. CDR3 nucleotides: TGTGCCAGCAGTTTAGGCGGACAGGCAATAGCTTTCTTT.

The chain links TRBV27 to TRBJ1-2; D possibly corresponds to TRBD1 (6 bases). Germline V gene data show CDR1 as MNHEY and CDR2 as SMNVEV (reference sequence). CDR3 length equals 14 residues. V lost 5 bases and J lost 4, with 14 bases in between. The CDR3 spells CASSKQGYGYGYTF. CDR3 DNA sequence: TGTGCCAGCAGTAAACAGGGCTACGGCTATGGCTACACCTTC.

The gene calls are TRBV10-3 and TRBJ2-3; 12 nucleotides line up with TRBD1. Germline trimming cut 2 bases from V and 4 bases from J; bases unmatched to any gene: 7. Germline V gene sequence: CDR1 ENHRY, CDR2 SYGVKD. This CDR3 has 17 amino acids. CDR3 loop: CAISEGTGGLGSDTQYF. The CDR3 region has the DNA TGTGCCATCAGTGAGGGGACAGGGGGCCTCGGATCAGATACGCAGTATTTT.

This clone showed up just a few times. The rearrangement uses TRBV5-6 and TRBJ2-7; D is perhaps TRBD2 (6 bases). Trimming pared 4 bases from V and 1 base from J, leaving 21 bases between. Looked up from germline, CDR1 is SGHDT and CDR2 is YYEEEE. This CDR3 has 17 residues. In nucleotides, the CDR3 is TGTGCCAGCAGCCGAGCTTGGGGGGACCGAGGATCCTACGAGCAGTACTTC. Its translation: CASSRAWGDRGSYEQYF. The whole variable domain, remainder taken from reference TRBV5-6 and TRBJ2-7, is DAGVTQSPTHLIKTRGQQVTLRCSPKSGHDTVSWYQQALGQGPQFIFQYYEEEERQRGNFPDRFSGHQFPNYSSELNVNALLLGDSALYLCASSRAWGDRGSYEQYFGPGTRLTVT.

This CDR3 is CASSFTGGMGGDQPQHF. The CDR3 DNA sequence: TGTGCCAGCAGTTTTACAGGGGGAATGGGGGGAGATCAGCCCCAGCATTTT. The chain joins TRBV4-2 to TRBJ1-5; TRBD1 matches at 8 bases. The V segment lost 6 bases and the J segment 5 bases; nucleotides outside the gene matches: 15. The CDR3 has 17 amino acids. Germline CDR1 is LGHNA and CDR2 is YNFKEQ.

The rearrangement joins TRBV19 to TRBJ2-1, with 9 bases matching TRBD2. This CDR3 has 15 amino acids. Unmatched junction bases numbered 13, after V lost 1 base and J lost 15 bases. Germline CDR1 is LNHDA and CDR2 is SQIVND (reference sequence). CDR3 residues: CASSIGAGVAGEGFF. The CDR3 nucleotides read TGTGCCAGTAGTATAGGGGCGGGAGTAGCGGGAGAAGGGTTCTTC.

The chain carries TRBV7-9 and TRBJ1-5, with 8 nucleotides matching TRBD1. Per the germline V gene, CDR1 is SEHNR and CDR2 is FQNEAQ (reference sequence). V shed 5 bases, J shed 0 bases, and the junction held 3 bases outside the gene matches. The CDR3 loop spans 15 amino acids. DNA for the CDR3: TGTGCCAGCAGCCAGGGGGCCTATAGCAATCAGCCCCAGCATTTT. It yields the protein CASSQGAYSNQPQHF.